These 23 T cell receptor beta chains originate from one sample sequenced in a study of CD8+ T cells in alopecia areata. RNA extraction was followed by reverse transcription into cDNA, which acted as the sequencing template. Produced via immunoSEQ multiplex PCR; TCRdb's table is partial and in-frame only. The table lists 200,000 to 250,000 clones, more than 45% of them singletons, with approximately 0.5% in the top ten. The specimen comprised CD4+ T cells sorted from blood, sampled at week 0. The receptors originated from a human donor with alopecia areata.

This clone was observed many times. The chain couples TRBV7-8 to TRBJ2-7, with D possibly being TRBD1 (5 bases). The ends were cut back, 5 bases at V and 2 bases at J, with 10 bases in the middle. CDR3 size: 13 residues. Germline values: CDR1 SGHVS, CDR2 FQNEAQ. The DNA for the CDR3 is TGTGCCAGCAGCCCGACAGCCACCTACGAGCAGTACTTC. This translates into CASSPTATYEQYF.

This clone has a single count. The V and J genes are TRBV5-1 and TRBJ1-1; 12 bases map to TRBD1. This CDR3 contains 16 residues. Germline CDR1 and CDR2: SGHRS and YFSETQ. Trimming cost V 0 bases and J 4 bases; bases outside gene matches: 4. CDR3 DNA sequence: TGCGCCAGCAGCTTGGGGGACAGGGGGCCAAGCACTGAAGCTTTCTTT. Its translation is CASSLGDRGPSTEAFF.

V usage is TRBV30 and J usage is TRBJ2-1; D call uncertain. Trimming pared 1 base from V and 5 bases from J, leaving 9 bases between. The CDR3 runs 13 residues. Germline V gives CDR1 GTSNPN, CDR2 SVGIG (reference sequence). This CDR3 reads CAWSATFDNEQFF. The CDR3 DNA sequence: TGTGCCTGGAGTGCCACCTTCGACAATGAGCAGTTCTTC.

On this clone: The same CDR3 arises from other DNA sequences in this sample as well. J is TRBJ2-1 and V is TRBV9; D might be TRBD2 (5 bases). Looked up from germline, CDR1 is SGDLS and CDR2 is YYNGEE. The germline V and J ends were trimmed by 0 bases and 0 bases, with 7 bases remaining between them. The CDR3 has 15 residues. The CDR3: CASSVATSSYNEQFF. The CDR3 DNA is TGTGCCAGCAGCGTAGCAACTAGCTCCTACAATGAGCAGTTCTTC.

The chain uses TRBV5-1 and TRBJ2-4, with 10 bases aligning to TRBD2. The CDR3 is 14 amino acids. J gave up 7 bases and V 1 base, and 2 bases lay outside the gene matches. The germline V gene has CDR1 SGHRS and CDR2 YFSETQ. CDR3: CASSLSGGANIQYF. The CDR3 bases are TGCGCCAGCAGCTTGAGCGGGGGGGCGAACATTCAGTACTTC.

The chain uses TRBV29-1 and TRBJ2-1; 7 nucleotides line up with TRBD2. There are 14 residues in the CDR3. Germline V gene data show CDR1 as SQVTM and CDR2 as ANQGSEA. Here the CDR3 reads CSGSGASSYNEQFF. CDR3 nucleotides: TGCAGTGGAAGCGGGGCTAGCTCCTACAATGAGCAGTTCTTC.

The rearrangement uses TRBV29-1 and TRBJ1-2; D uncertain. Germline-derived CDR1 and CDR2 are SQVTM and ANQGSEA. CDR3 size: 14 residues. Trimming removed 3 bases at V and 4 bases at J, with 15 bases between. The CDR3 DNA follows: TGCAGCGTTGACCAGTACAAGAAAAGCTATGGCTACACCTTC. Its translation is CSVDQYKKSYGYTF.

J is TRBJ2-7 and V is TRBV30, with 7 bases lining up with TRBD1. Unmatched junction bases numbered 15, after V lost 1 base and J lost 3 bases. From germline, CDR1 is GTSNPN and CDR2 SVGIG (reference sequence). The CDR3 sequence is 17 residues long. CDR3 protein: CAWSAETGTKGDYEQYF. In DNA form, the CDR3 reads TGTGCCTGGAGTGCTGAGACAGGGACCAAAGGGGACTACGAGCAGTACTTC.

The chain couples TRBV30 to TRBJ1-1; no reliable D call. V lost 5 bases and J lost 6, with 19 bases in between. Germline CDR1 GTSNPN, CDR2 SVGIG (reference sequence). The CDR3 has 14 amino acids. The CDR3 is CAWPPHPGVPEAFF. The CDR3 DNA is TGTGCCTGGCCCCCCCACCCTGGGGTTCCTGAAGCTTTCTTT. Full variable domain (remainder filled in from reference TRBV30 and TRBJ1-1): SQTIHQWPATLVQPVGSPLSLECTVEGTSNPNLYWYRQAAGRGLQLLFYSVGIGQISSEVPQNLSASRPQDRQFILSSKKLLLSDSGFYLCAWPPHPGVPEAFFGQGTRLTVV.

This clone occurred a few times. The chain joins TRBV5-1 to TRBJ2-3; no clear D gene. This CDR3 region has 11 residues. The V end was cut by 2 bases, the J end by 5 bases, with 3 bases between. Germline V gene sequence: CDR1 SGHRS, CDR2 YFSETQ. This CDR3 reads CASSFGDTQYF. In DNA, the CDR3 is TGCGCCAGCAGCTTCGGAGATACGCAGTATTTT.

In its sample, this clone was seen a few times. The chain employs TRBV9 and TRBJ2-3, with 9 bases aligning to TRBD2. Germline CDR1 SGDLS, CDR2 YYNGEE. J was trimmed by 3 bases and V by 2 bases; bases with no gene match: 1. The CDR3 sequence is 14 residues long. CDR3 residues: CASSVREGTDTQYF. Written as DNA, the CDR3 is TGTGCCAGCAGCGTGCGGGAGGGGACAGATACGCAGTATTTT. Based on the CDR3 plus reference TRBV9 and TRBJ2-3, the full variable domain is DSGVTQTPKHLITATGQRVTLRCSPRSGDLSVYWYQQSLDQGLQFLIQYYNGEERAKGNILERFSAQQFPDLHSELNLSSLELGDSALYFCASSVREGTDTQYFGPGTRLTVL.

Regarding this clone: The identical CDR3 is also encoded by other nucleotide sequences in the sample. V and J are TRBV5-1 and TRBJ2-6; D is ambiguous. The CDR3 is 16 residues long. CDR1 SGHRS and CDR2 YFSETQ come from the germline V gene. Trimming took off 0 bases at V and 0 bases at J, with 7 bases between the two ends. CDR3 DNA: TGCGCCAGCAGCTTGGGCGGCGGCTCTGGGGCCAACGTCCTGACTTTC. It specifies CASSLGGGSGANVLTF.

The table lists this clone with a count of one. The chain joins TRBV9 to TRBJ1-1; unclear D gene. There are 13 residues in the CDR3. V shed 3 bases and J shed 4 bases, with 10 bases lying between them. Germline V gene lookup returns CDR1 SGDLS and CDR2 YYNGEE. The CDR3 DNA is TGTGCCAGCAGCGGAGGACGGTCCACTGAAGCTTTCTTT. Its translation is CASSGGRSTEAFF. The variable domain in full, completed from reference TRBV9 and TRBJ1-1, reads DSGVTQTPKHLITATGQRVTLRCSPRSGDLSVYWYQQSLDQGLQFLIQYYNGEERAKGNILERFSAQQFPDLHSELNLSSLELGDSALYFCASSGGRSTEAFFGQGTRLTVV.

The chain is built from TRBV7-9 and TRBJ2-6, with 8 bases fitting TRBD1. The CDR3 is 17 amino acids. The J segment lost 0 bases and the V segment lost 5 bases, leaving 6 bases of the junction unmatched. Looked up from germline, CDR1 is SEHNR and CDR2 is FQNEAQ (reference sequence). The CDR3 DNA is TGTGCCAGCAGCCCGGCGGACAGGGTCTCTGGGGCCAACGTCCTGACTTTC. Its translation: CASSPADRVSGANVLTF.

This sequence joins TRBV27 and TRBJ1-2, with D unclear. CDR3 size: 14 residues. The germline CDR1 and CDR2 sequences are MNHEY and SMNVEV (reference sequence). V was pared by 3 bases and J by 6 bases, with 14 bases between. Written as DNA, the CDR3 is TGTGCCAGCAGTTTCCTCCACCAGCGGCATGGCTACACCTTC. Protein sequence: CASSFLHQRHGYTF.

This clone was detected many times. The J gene is TRBJ2-7, the V gene TRBV4-1; D is possibly TRBD1 or TRBD2 (5 bases each). Germline CDR1 and CDR2: MGHRA and YSYEKL. CDR3 length equals 17 residues. V lost 1 base, J lost 1 base, and 17 bases lay in between. The CDR3 bases are TGCGCCAGCAGCCAAGTGGACCTTGGGACGGATTCCTACGAGCAGTACTTC. The encoded protein is CASSQVDLGTDSYEQYF.

V and J are TRBV7-9 and TRBJ1-4; TRBD1 is a possible D gene (5 bases). This CDR3 has 17 residues. Germline lookup yields CDR1 SEHNR and CDR2 FQNEAQ (reference sequence). V gave up 5 bases and J gave up 0 bases, with 16 bases separating them. The DNA for the CDR3 is TGTGCCAGCAGCCTCCTTTGGGGGACTGCAACTAATGAAAAACTGTTTTTT. Its translation is CASSLLWGTATNEKLFF. Full variable domain (missing parts from reference TRBV7-9 and TRBJ1-4): DTGVSQNPRHKITKRGQNVTFRCDPISEHNRLYWYRQTLGQGPEFLTYFQNEAQLEKSRLLSDRFSAERPKGSFSTLEIQRTEQGDSAMYLCASSLLWGTATNEKLFFGSGTQLSVL.

V usage is TRBV9 and J usage is TRBJ2-2, with TRBD2 matching over 9 bases. V trimming: 5 bases; J trimming: 6 bases; junction bases outside the gene matches: 11. Germline lookup yields CDR1 SGDLS and CDR2 YYNGEE. This CDR3 is built from 16 residues. The CDR3 protein is CASRGTGTSLSGELFF. The CDR3 bases are TGTGCCAGCAGGGGGACCGGGACTAGCCTTTCCGGGGAGCTGTTTTTT.

This clone was observed a handful of times. This rearrangement joins TRBV5-1 to TRBJ2-6; D is undetermined. The CDR3 runs to 14 residues. CDR1 SGHRS and CDR2 YFSETQ come from the germline V gene. V dropped 8 bases and J dropped 0 bases, with 9 bases sitting between them. This CDR3 reads CARTLPSGANVLTF. As DNA, the CDR3 is TGCGCCAGAACTTTACCCTCTGGGGCCAACGTCCTGACTTTC.

The CDR3 coding sequence is TGTGCCAGCAAAATGGGACCTAGCAATCAGCCCCAGCATTTT. Translating it yields CASKMGPSNQPQHF. V usage is TRBV6-1 and J usage is TRBJ1-5; perhaps TRBD1 as D (5 bases). V was cut by 7 bases and J by 0 bases, with 10 bases left in between. This CDR3 is 14 amino acids long. Germline V CDR1 and CDR2: MNHNS, SASEGT.

This chain links TRBV5-4 with TRBJ1-1; D is unclear. With 2 bases removed from V and 4 bases from J, the gap between germline ends came to 12 bases. Looked up from germline, CDR1 is SGHNT and CDR2 is YYREEE (reference sequence). The length of the CDR3 is 14 residues. The CDR3: CASSFQTTTTEAFF. In DNA, the CDR3 is TGTGCCAGCAGCTTTCAGACTACTACCACTGAAGCTTTCTTT. Filled out from reference TRBV5-4 and TRBJ1-1, the complete variable domain reads ETGVTQSPTHLIKTRGQQVTLRCSSQSGHNTVSWYQQALGQGPQFIFQYYREEENGRGNFPPRFSGLQFPNYSSELNVNALELDDSALYLCASSFQTTTTEAFFGQGTRLTVV.

This clone is a singleton in its sample. The V and J genes are TRBV20-1 and TRBJ2-7; tentative D call: TRBD1 (5 bases). Trimming pared 6 bases from V and 3 bases from J, leaving 9 bases between. Germline loops: CDR1 DFQATT, CDR2 SNEGSKA (reference sequence). The CDR3 extends over 11 amino acids. The CDR3 coding sequence is TGCAGTGCCATAGACAGCTACGAGCAGTACTTC. Its protein product is CSAIDSYEQYF.

This clone has only one observation. The V call is TRBV30, the J call TRBJ2-2, with D possibly matching TRBD2 (5 bases). The CDR3 length is 13 residues. The ends were cut back, 2 bases at V and 3 bases at J, with 7 bases in the middle. Germline-derived CDR1 and CDR2 are GTSNPN and SVGIG (reference sequence). In DNA form, the CDR3 reads TGTGCCTGGAGTAGAGGGCACACCGGGGAGCTGTTTTTT. It yields the protein CAWSRGHTGELFF.